This T cell receptor beta chain was captured in a study of blood T cell repertoires in COVID-19. The wider study: The United States, Italy and Spain provided the acute and convalescent COVID-19 samples. The cDNA or gDNA used as material had been derived from T cells, B-cell-depleted T cells, or PBMCs.

Trimming took 3 bases from V and 8 from J, leaving 8 bases between them. Per germline, CDR1 SGDLS and CDR2 YYNGEE. The CDR3 is made up of 11 amino acids. Original analysis: Nucleated cell number was recorded as an estimate derived from reference gene primer amplification. Some clones are missing from TCRdb's copy, which holds only in-frame ones; the method was immunoSEQ multiplex PCR. Clone size and V and J calls were adopted from that table, with D and trimming inferred from the DNA. The sample contains 210,000 or so clones, roughly 87% of which appear only once. V is TRBV9 and J is TRBJ1-2; the D gene is possibly TRBD1 (5 bases). Material: peripheral blood. This sequence was found in a man aged 35 to 55 with active or convalescent COVID-19. This CDR3 is CASSASGGYTF. DNA for the CDR3: TGTGCCAGCAGCGCCTCAGGGGGCTACACCTTC.